The source of this T cell receptor beta chain is a study of cytomegalovirus exposure and HLA in healthy donors (dated by TCRdb to about 2017). Background for the entire study: According to an earlier analysis of 587 of the donors, 150 million to 200 million T cells yielded 117 million unique TCR beta sequences and approximately 280 Gb of sequence data. Using immunosequencing, the study profiled T cell repertoires from roughly 650 subjects and related those repertoires to cytomegalovirus serostatus. Both class I and class II loci were covered by HLA typing, at four-digit resolution. Genome-wide SNP genotypes for about 60% of the roughly 670 donors were used in a later genetic analysis, which treated that subset as a discovery cohort. In the later analysis, no new phenotypic data were used to find candidate immune exposures; instead, reliance was placed on TCR beta sequences and their occurrence across donors. In addition to the first cohort of 650 to 800 subjects, a separate validation cohort of 120 different subjects was used. Donor age, sex, ethnicity and CMV serostatus were compiled together with the repertoire data. Every repertoire in the discovery cohort had been generated on one and the same sequencing platform. Typing coverage varied by locus: roughly 620-630 donors for A, B, C, DRB1 and DQB1; roughly 510 for DQA1; over 600 for DPA1; about 450 for DPB1. In an earlier analysis of roughly 540 of the donors, high-throughput TCR beta sequencing was used to judge whether each TCR beta V gene segment behaved as functional or pseudogenic. Among the roughly 400 genotyped donors, about 85% belonged to the genetic ancestry cluster associated with self-reported Caucasian donors. An early release that covered 640 HLA-typed donors contained 250 to 350 gigabases of sequencing data and around 85 million unique TCR sequences. High-throughput TCR immunosequencing, statistical association of individual TCRs with disease status, and machine learning were combined to predict cytomegalovirus infection status. The aim of the study was to test whether cataloging public T cell receptors could identify signatures of past pathogen exposure. Roughly five DR-DQ haplotypes were treated as single units for association and clustering because of strong linkage in the cohort. Across around 400 genotyped donors of the cohort, an average of about 240,000 unique TCR beta nucleotide sequences per donor were sequenced, and roughly a sixth of those sequences were non-productive. To study patterns of TCR occurrence, a later analysis re-analyzed previously published TCR beta repertoires from just over 650 donors and added high-resolution HLA genotyping.

A word on this clone: The antigen it binds to is not known. No much larger clone is present one base from it, and per-base qualities are unavailable.

Spanning cysteine to phenylalanine, the CDR3 consists of 12 amino acids. The read is trimmed to its CDR3 DNA, 36 bases read in frame from base 1. Compared with germline, V lacks 7 bases and J lacks 6 bases; bases without a gene match: 9. Per the germline V gene, SQVTM is the CDR1 and ANQGSEA is the CDR2. Libraries were prepared through the immunoSEQ multiplex PCR assay. For the multiplex PCR, a mixture combining 60 forward primers for TCR Vbeta segments and 13 reverse primers for TCR Jbeta segments was used. Amplification of the CDR3 region of rearranged TCR beta genes was performed with a multiplex PCR assay on genomic DNA. On the Illumina HiSeq System, the amplified TCR beta libraries were sequenced as 87-base-pair reads. Regarding the original processing steps: In a later analysis, some 80 million unique TCR beta chains were counted across the approximately 640 repertoires, and roughly 10 million of these chains were shared by at least two donors. Raw reads were error-corrected and collapsed into unique sequences by a nearest-neighbor algorithm in which closely related sequences were merged to remove PCR and sequencing errors. Alignment of CDR3 sequences to IMGT reference sequences was used to assign V, D and J gene segments. For a sequence to be retained, a match of at least six nucleotides was required to both a V gene segment and a J gene segment. A rearrangement was called productive if the CDR3 had no stop codons and remained in frame with V and J, and every other rearrangement was called non-productive. CDR3 was defined by IMGT convention, running from the second conserved V-encoded cysteine to the conserved J-encoded phenylalanine. Sequences without an unambiguous match to a single V gene segment were excluded from the earlier analysis of 500 to 700 of the donors. In an earlier analysis of roughly 600 of the donors, a V segment was called functional when productive rearrangements were above 56.7%, and segregating when the standard deviation between donors exceeded 5%. A statistical classification framework was built for diagnosing cytomegalovirus status from the catalog of TCR beta chain sequences. V and J gene assignment, in a later analysis, came from comparing TCR nucleotide sequences with IMGT/GENE-DB human TR gene sequences. The TCRdist pipeline was used in a later analysis to assign CDR3 sequences and most-parsimonious VDJ recombination scenarios. A later analysis defined each TCR beta chain by its CDR3 amino acid sequence plus V-gene family, and excluded reads lacking a unique V-gene family. As a way to deal with suspected cross-contamination and a sequencing artifact, a later analysis dropped approximately 590 nucleotide sequences that were highly shared and had low generation probability. For each public chain, a later analysis derived a clonal expansion index from normalized ranks of inferred template counts within each repertoire. In a later analysis, generation probabilities were computed with a VDJ recombination model fitted to out-of-frame rearrangements, and the resulting probabilities were checked against IGoR. In a later analysis, TCR-TCR, TCR-HLA and TCR-CMV co-occurrence was scored with hypergeometric tests, and a repertoire-size bias correction was applied to TCR pairs. In a later analysis, false discovery rates were estimated by permuting HLA or CMV assignments 20 times. In a later analysis, co-occurring TCRs were grouped with DBSCAN, and TCRdist sequence similarity was added when clustering was performed within HLA-allele-positive subsets. For co-occurrence clustering, repertoires with fewer than 30,000 or more than 120,000 public chains were excluded, along with several repertoires with anomalous nucleotide sharing. TCRdb obtained this table from immuneACCESS and retained in-frame rearrangements with V and J assigned. These tables miss some clones; where compared with another copy, unresolved V genes account for less than half of the shortfall, and the remainder is unexplained. The DNA was the basis for D and trimming; V, J and clone size are from that table. The table for this sample lists 110,000 to 150,000 clones; about 80% of them were counted only once. The ten largest make up roughly 2.9% of the sample.

In total, 600 or so healthy bone marrow donors made up the cohort. All cohort members were sampled while nominally healthy, although unrecorded immune exposures were likely present. The donor tested CMV seronegative, placing the donor among the approximately 360 seronegative members of the cohort. A peripheral blood sample was provided by each donor, and peripheral blood mononuclear cells were used for TCR beta sequencing. Genomic DNA extraction from the blood cell samples was performed with the Qiagen DNeasy Blood Extraction Kit. What the authors observed across the whole study: Linkage disequilibrium might explain the correlated functional status among segregating V segments, but an unknown experimental factor could not be ruled out. Across donors, most TCR sequences were observed very rarely, whereas some public TCRs were present in many individuals. Compared with equally common non-associated chains, HLA-associated TCR beta chains in a later analysis were more clonally expanded and had lower generation probabilities. A further reported finding was that TCR beta sequences accurately predicted the HLA-A and HLA-B alleles for most subjects in the first cohort. According to a later analysis, most CMV-associated TCR beta chains appeared to be HLA-restricted, and the HLA associations seemed to be driven largely by CMV exposure. Over 15 rarely observed V segments, including chromosome 9 orphons, were excluded from the earlier analysis of a few hundred of the donors because counts were too low. The authors suggested that the approach could potentially be generalized to other disease states and immunological phenotypes. Because the 87-base-pair reads could not distinguish some IMGT-functional V segments, including TRBV6-2 and TRBV6-3, those segments were excluded. In an earlier analysis of roughly 560 of the donors, most TCR beta V segments were observed in productive rearrangements about 90% or about 30% of the time, broadly matching IMGT annotations. A group of highly shared sequence variants was considered likely to be a technical artifact of the sequencing pipeline. Sequencing depth was assumed to be roughly uniform across donors in the presence/absence analyses, though that assumption may not hold. The classifier was reported to diagnose cytomegalovirus status with high specificity and sensitivity in both the original and validation cohorts. The only immune exposure information available for the cohort was CMV serostatus. An association between a missense DCLRE1C variant and V-gene and J-gene trimming of TCR beta chains was found in a later genetic analysis and replicated in an independent cohort. In a later analysis, several top co-occurrence clusters were reported to appear linked to parvovirus B19, influenza, CMV and Epstein-Barr virus. When HLA alleles, especially DR and DQ, strongly co-occurred, TCR associations were difficult to assign to individual alleles. In vitro tests confirmed that three of the cytomegalovirus-associated TCR beta chains recognize cytomegalovirus antigens. This cohort had only TCR beta chains sequenced, and the lack of alpha or paired-chain data limited which features could be detected. In the study, approximately 150 TCR beta chains were listed as associated with cytomegalovirus. In a later genetic analysis, fewer N-insertions in productive TCRs were reported among donors in an Asian-associated ancestry cluster than the roughly 700-donor mean. A later analysis associated 17,000 or so TCR beta sequences with specific HLA alleles at a false discovery rate of 0.05. According to a later analysis, TCR association rates differed among HLA loci, with DRB1 alleles showing the most associated TCRs and HLA-C alleles showing the fewest. Because some donors lacked HLA typing at each locus, the association tests relied only on the typed subset.

The sample taken for sequencing was PBMCs. This receptor was obtained from a female donor in good health and CMV-seronegative. The chain links TRBV29-1 with TRBJ2-7; 7 nucleotides in the junction match TRBD1. The nucleotide sequence reads as follows: TGCAGCGCAAAAACAGGGGCCGCCGAGCAGTACTTC. Its protein is CSAKTGAAEQYF.